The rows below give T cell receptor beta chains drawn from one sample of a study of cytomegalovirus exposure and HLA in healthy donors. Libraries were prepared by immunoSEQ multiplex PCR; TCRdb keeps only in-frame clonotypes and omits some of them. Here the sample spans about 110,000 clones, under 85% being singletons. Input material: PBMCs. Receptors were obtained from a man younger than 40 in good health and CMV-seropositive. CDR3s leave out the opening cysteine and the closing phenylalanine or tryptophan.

CDR3 protein: ASSFGAEAF
J gene: TRBJ1-1
V gene: TRBV7-2

CDR3 protein: ASSLAGHNYEQY
J gene: TRBJ2-7
V gene: TRBV7-9

CDR3 protein: ASQGRGETQY
J gene: TRBJ2-5
V gene: TRBV6-5

CDR3 protein: ASSQDRTADSYEQY
J gene: TRBJ2-7
V gene: TRBV4-3

CDR3 protein: ASSYRGGFNTDTQY
J gene: TRBJ2-3
V gene: TRBV28

CDR3 protein: SVGTGNEQY
J gene: TRBJ2-7
V gene: TRBV29-1

CDR3 protein: ASTPLTAPGEQY
J gene: TRBJ2-7
V gene: TRBV5-5

CDR3 protein: ASSLWRENYEQY
J gene: TRBJ2-7
V gene: TRBV11-2

CDR3 protein: ASSQDQGSRQPQH
J gene: TRBJ1-5
V gene: TRBV4-1

CDR3 protein: ASSPQGNEQF
J gene: TRBJ2-1
V gene: TRBV18

CDR3 protein: ASSLFGQGINNSPLH
J gene: TRBJ1-6
V gene: TRBV27

CDR3 protein: ASSVTDTQY
J gene: TRBJ2-3
V gene: TRBV19

CDR3 protein: ASSLDRPEADTQY
J gene: TRBJ2-3
V gene: TRBV5-1

CDR3 protein: ASSLVREPTGELF
J gene: TRBJ2-2
V gene: TRBV7-2

CDR3 protein: ASSQDPGGWTTGELF
J gene: TRBJ2-2
V gene: TRBV4-1

CDR3 protein: ASSHEPGDEQF
J gene: TRBJ2-1
V gene: TRBV5-1

CDR3 protein: ASSFEPNQPQH
J gene: TRBJ1-5
V gene: TRBV4-3

CDR3 protein: ASSVTSSYNEQF
J gene: TRBJ2-1
V gene: TRBV6-6

CDR3 protein: ASSWGESPAF
J gene: TRBJ1-1
V gene: TRBV5-4

CDR3 protein: SVGTGRDTEAF
J gene: TRBJ1-1
V gene: TRBV29-1

CDR3 protein: ASSFGLVNYGYT
J gene: TRBJ1-2
V gene: TRBV19

CDR3 protein: ASSLVFEGTDTQY
J gene: TRBJ2-3
V gene: TRBV7-6

CDR3 protein: ASSQDDSPDYEQY
J gene: TRBJ2-7
V gene: TRBV4-2

CDR3 protein: ASVGGRVANEQF
J gene: TRBJ2-1
V gene: TRBV12-5

CDR3 protein: ASSQDRGQLEGQY
J gene: TRBJ2-5
V gene: TRBV4-2

CDR3 protein: ASSRGGAGGEETQY
J gene: TRBJ2-5
V gene: TRBV19

CDR3 protein: ASSLLSTDYMNTEAF
J gene: TRBJ1-1
V gene: TRBV5-1

CDR3 protein: ASSLLAGGTDTQY
J gene: TRBJ2-3
V gene: TRBV7-2

CDR3 protein: ASSLAGEQETQY
J gene: TRBJ2-5
V gene: TRBV5-1

CDR3 protein: ASSVATGGVYGYT
J gene: TRBJ1-2
V gene: TRBV9

CDR3 protein: ARSQGLPSYEQY
J gene: TRBJ2-7
V gene: TRBV2

CDR3 protein: ASSLDGTGLYEQY
J gene: TRBJ2-7
V gene: TRBV5-1

CDR3 protein: SSSLQGVYEQY
J gene: TRBJ2-7
V gene: TRBV7-9

CDR3 protein: ASSLLSRGVGEQY
J gene: TRBJ2-7
V gene: TRBV5-5

CDR3 protein: ASSDGTGVGGYT
J gene: TRBJ1-2
V gene: TRBV25-1

CDR3 protein: ASSLAGGRDNEQF
J gene: TRBJ2-1
V gene: TRBV7-9

CDR3 protein: ASKIGTENEQY
J gene: TRBJ2-7
V gene: TRBV2

CDR3 protein: ASSFTGSSYEQY
J gene: TRBJ2-7
V gene: TRBV11-3

CDR3 protein: SVADGLRGNEQF
J gene: TRBJ2-1
V gene: TRBV29-1

CDR3 protein: ASSPRTGGQETQY
J gene: TRBJ2-5
V gene: TRBV18

CDR3 protein: ASSEGTDIYEQY
J gene: .
V gene: TRBV25-1

CDR3 protein: ASSPRLGLAAPYEQY
J gene: TRBJ2-7
V gene: TRBV19

CDR3 protein: ASSQDWGTSEQF
J gene: TRBJ2-1
V gene: TRBV4-1

CDR3 protein: ASSFGGASYNEQF
J gene: TRBJ2-1
V gene: TRBV7-2

CDR3 protein: ASSLAGQGGETQY
J gene: TRBJ2-5
V gene: TRBV5-1

CDR3 protein: ASSLAGTGSYEQY
J gene: TRBJ2-7
V gene: TRBV5-6